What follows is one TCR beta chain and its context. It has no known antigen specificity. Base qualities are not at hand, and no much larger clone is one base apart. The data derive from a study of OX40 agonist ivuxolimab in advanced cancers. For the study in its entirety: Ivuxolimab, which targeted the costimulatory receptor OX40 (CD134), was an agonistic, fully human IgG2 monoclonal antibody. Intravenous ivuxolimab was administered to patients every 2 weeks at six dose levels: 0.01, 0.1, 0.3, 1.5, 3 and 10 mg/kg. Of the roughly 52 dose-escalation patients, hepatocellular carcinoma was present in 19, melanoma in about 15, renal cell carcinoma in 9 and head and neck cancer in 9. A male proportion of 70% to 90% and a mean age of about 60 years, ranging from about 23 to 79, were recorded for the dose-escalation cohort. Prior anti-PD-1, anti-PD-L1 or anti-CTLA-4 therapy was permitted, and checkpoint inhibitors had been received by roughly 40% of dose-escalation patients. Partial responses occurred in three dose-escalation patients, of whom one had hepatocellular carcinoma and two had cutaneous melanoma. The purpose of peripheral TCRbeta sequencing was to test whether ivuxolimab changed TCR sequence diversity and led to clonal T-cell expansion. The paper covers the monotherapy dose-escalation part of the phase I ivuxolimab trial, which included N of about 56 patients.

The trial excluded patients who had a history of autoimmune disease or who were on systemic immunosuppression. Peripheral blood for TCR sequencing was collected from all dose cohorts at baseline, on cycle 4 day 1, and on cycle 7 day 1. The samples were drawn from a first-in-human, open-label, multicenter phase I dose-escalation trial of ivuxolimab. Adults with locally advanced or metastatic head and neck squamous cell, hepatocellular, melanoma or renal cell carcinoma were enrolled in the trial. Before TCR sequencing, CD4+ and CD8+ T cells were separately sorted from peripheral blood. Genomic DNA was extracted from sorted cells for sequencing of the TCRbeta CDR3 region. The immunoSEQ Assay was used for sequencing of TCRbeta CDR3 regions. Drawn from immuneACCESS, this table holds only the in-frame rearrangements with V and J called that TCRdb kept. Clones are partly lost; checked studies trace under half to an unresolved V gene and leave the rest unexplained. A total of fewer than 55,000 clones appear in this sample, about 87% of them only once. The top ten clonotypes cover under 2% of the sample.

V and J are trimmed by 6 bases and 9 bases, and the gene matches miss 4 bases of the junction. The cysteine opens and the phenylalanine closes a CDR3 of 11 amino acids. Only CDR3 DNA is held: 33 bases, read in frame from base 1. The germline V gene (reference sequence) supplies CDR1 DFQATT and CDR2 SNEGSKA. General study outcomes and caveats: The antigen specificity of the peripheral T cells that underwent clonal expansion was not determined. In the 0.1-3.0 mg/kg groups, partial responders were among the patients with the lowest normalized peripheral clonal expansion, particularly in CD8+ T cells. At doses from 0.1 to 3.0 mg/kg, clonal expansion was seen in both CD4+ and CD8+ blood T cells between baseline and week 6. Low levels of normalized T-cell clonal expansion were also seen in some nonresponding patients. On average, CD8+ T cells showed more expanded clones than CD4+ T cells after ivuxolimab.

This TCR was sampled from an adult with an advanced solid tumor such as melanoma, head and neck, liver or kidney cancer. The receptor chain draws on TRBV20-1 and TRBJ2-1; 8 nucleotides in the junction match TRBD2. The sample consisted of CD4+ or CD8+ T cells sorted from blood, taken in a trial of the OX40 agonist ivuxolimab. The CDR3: CSAGTRGEQFF. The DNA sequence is TGCAGTGCGGGGACTAGGGGTGAGCAGTTCTTC.